A selection of T cell receptor beta chains follows, all from one sample in a study of T cells in Graves' hyperthyroidism and ophthalmopathy. TCRdb re-derived calls from the multiplex PCR reads in MiXCR, one entry per CDR3 protein. The table lists about 300,000 distinct CDR3 sequences, approximately 15% of them singletons. Material: blood. All receptors derive from a man aged 25 to 40 with Graves' hyperthyroidism. Each CDR3 is given with its conserved first and last residue. A D gene is named only where the DNA matches it firmly. Expanded clones are given a class, and other clones once, few, many or no size at all.

TRBV20-1	few	TRBD1	TRBJ1-3	TGCAGTGCTAGAGATTTCAGACAGGGTAGCCTAGGAAACACCATATATTTT	CSARDFRQGSLGNTIYF
TRBV29-1	.	TRBD1	TRBJ1-1	TGCAGCGTCCAGGGACAGGGAGGAACTGAAGCTTTCTTT	CSVQGQGGTEAFF
TRBV20-1	few	TRBD2	TRBJ2-1	TGCAGTGCCGGTATCGGGGGGAGCTCCTACAATGAGCAGTTCTTC	CSAGIGGSSYNEQFF
TRBV2	many	.	TRBJ2-5	TGTGCCAGCAGTGTTGAGGGCCGAGGGGAGACCCAGTACTTC	CASSVEGRGETQYF
TRBV10-3	.	TRBD2	TRBJ2-7	TGTGCCATCAGTGGGGGTAGCGGGAGGTCGAACGATCTGCACGAGCAGTACTTC	CAISGGSGRSNDLHEQYF
TRBV20-1	.	.	TRBJ2-3	TGCAGTGCTACGTCGGCGGGTGGCAAATTGCGGTATACGCAGTATTTT	CSATSAGGKLRYTQYF
TRBV4-1	many	.	TRBJ2-5	TGCGCCAGCAGCCATTTGGCGGCGGAACAAGAGACCCAGTACTTC	CASSHLAAEQETQYF
TRBV4-1	many	.	TRBJ2-1	TGCGCCAGCAGCCAAGATCGCGCCGGGGGCAGGGGAAATGAGCAGTTCTTC	CASSQDRAGGRGNEQFF
TRBV3-1	many	.	TRBJ1-1	TGTGCCAGCAGCCAAGATCGGGGATCGCTAGCTTTCTTT	CASSQDRGSLAFF
TRBV12-3/TRBV12-4	many	.	TRBJ1-1	TGTGCCAGCACCTTTAGTGGGATGAACACTGAAGCTTTCTTT	CASTFSGMNTEAFF
TRBV11-1	.	TRBD2	TRBJ2-3	TGTGCCAGCAGCCCGGGACTAGCGGGAGCCTCTAGCACAGATACGCAGTATTTT	CASSPGLAGASSTDTQYF
TRBV6-5	many	.	TRBJ1-6	TGTGCCAGCAGTTACTCCGTGGGGGGCGCAGCTTATAATTCACCCCTCCACTTT	CASSYSVGGAAYNSPLHF
TRBV9	many	.	TRBJ2-5	TGTGCCAGCAGCCCCAGGGGGGGTGGCCAAGAGACCCAGTACTTC	CASSPRGGGQETQYF
TRBV14	.	.	TRBJ1-2	TGTGCCAGCAGCCAAGTAAGCCCGGGAGGCTACACCTTC	CASSQVSPGGYTF
TRBV27	once	TRBD1	TRBJ2-5	TGTGCCAGCAGTCTTACCGGACAGGGAAAGGAGACCCAGTACTTC	CASSLTGQGKETQYF
TRBV20-1	many	TRBD1	TRBJ2-7	TGCAGTGCTACTCGGGGGACAGGGTACTACGAGCAGTACTTC	CSATRGTGYYEQYF
TRBV5-5	many	.	TRBJ2-7	TGTGCCAGCACCAATCTACGGGGGACCTCAGAGCAGTACTTC	CASTNLRGTSEQYF
TRBV28	many	.	TRBJ1-5	TGTGCCAGCACGGTTTTATCGGGTCAGCCCCAGCATTTT	CASTVLSGQPQHF
TRBV30	many	TRBD1	TRBJ1-2	TGTGCCTGGCGGTTGGGACAGGGGATTTTAACCTTC	CAWRLGQGILTF
TRBV6-1	few	.	TRBJ1-4	TGTGCCAGCAGTGAAGAGACCGAGGAAGAAAAACTGTTTTTT	CASSEETEEEKLFF
TRBV6-1	few	.	TRBJ2-2	TGTGCCAGCACCTACCGGGACTCCTATGACACCGGGGAGCTGTTTTTT	CASTYRDSYDTGELFF
TRBV24-1	few	.	TRBJ2-7	TGTGCCACCCCCGCCGGGCGACGCATGTACGAGCAGTACTTC	CATPAGRRMYEQYF
TRBV5-1	many	TRBD1	TRBJ2-7	TGCGCCAGCAGCTTGGGTGGGCAGGGGGCCTCCTACGAGCAGTACTTC	CASSLGGQGASYEQYF
TRBV12-3/TRBV12-4	many	.	TRBJ2-6	TGTGCCAGCAGTCCGCATCAGGGGGGCCACTCTGGGGCCAACGTCCTGACTTTC	CASSPHQGGHSGANVLTF
TRBV5-1	many	.	TRBJ2-1	TGCGCCAGCAATCTGGGTCCGGGGAATGAGCAGTTCTTC	CASNLGPGNEQFF
TRBV10-2	.	.	TRBJ2-7	TGCGCCAGCAGTGAGTCTGGCGTCCCCCTGATCGAGCAGTACTTC	CASSESGVPLIEQYF
TRBV30	many	.	TRBJ1-4	TGTGCCTGCGGAGAAGGGGAAAAACTGTTTTTT	CACGEGEKLFF
TRBV6-2/TRBV6-3	few	.	TRBJ1-6	TGTGCCAGCAGTTCCGGGCTCGGGGGGAATTCACCCCTCCACTTT	CASSSGLGGNSPLHF
TRBV12-3/TRBV12-4	many	.	TRBJ1-1	TGTGCCAGCAGTACTATATCGACAGCGAACACCGAAGCTTTCTTT	CASSTISTANTEAFF
TRBV19	many	.	TRBJ1-2	TGTGCCAGTAGTATATTTGTGCAGGGTTCAGTGGAAGGCTACACCTTC	CASSIFVQGSVEGYTF
TRBV7-9	.	.	TRBJ2-7	TGTGCCAGTAAGAAAGACGGATCCTTTACCTACGAGCAGTACTTC	CASKKDGSFTYEQYF
TRBV7-9	.	TRBD1	TRBJ2-1	TGTGCCAGCAGCTTAGGGGGGACAGGCATTAAACGGTTCTTC	CASSLGGTGIKRFF
TRBV7-2	.	.	TRBJ2-5	TGTGCCAGCAGCTCGCAGACTAGAACGCAAGAGACCCAGTACTTC	CASSSQTRTQETQYF
TRBV5-1	.	.	TRBJ2-5	TGCGCCAGCACCACAGGGGGAGGGACCGAGACCCAGTACTTC	CASTTGGGTETQYF
TRBV6-1	.	.	TRBJ2-3	TGTGCCAGCAGCCGGGACCACCTGTACCAAACAGATACGCAGTATTTT	CASSRDHLYQTDTQYF
TRBV5-1	.	.	TRBJ2-3	TGCGCCAGCAGAGACCCCCCAGATACGCAGTATTTT	CASRDPPDTQYF
TRBV7-9	.	.	TRBJ2-1	TGTGCCAGCAGCTTAAACACAGGGCTATACAATGAGCAGTTCTTC	CASSLNTGLYNEQFF
TRBV5-1	many	TRBD2	TRBJ2-7	TGTGCCAGCTCCCTACTAGCGGGAGGCCCATACGAGCAGTACTTC	CASSLLAGGPYEQYF
TRBV7-2	many	TRBD2	TRBJ2-2	TGTGCCAGCAGCTTTGGACTAGCTGGCACCGGGGAGCTGTTTTTT	CASSFGLAGTGELFF
TRBV7-4	.	.	TRBJ2-4	TGTGCCAGCAGTTCAGGGGTAGCCAAAAACATTCAGTACTTC	CASSSGVAKNIQYF
TRBV5-4	few	.	TRBJ1-2	TGTGCCAGCAGCTTGAAGGCCGGCACGCTGGGGGGCTACACCTTC	CASSLKAGTLGGYTF
TRBV5-1	once	TRBD1	TRBJ2-2	TGCGCCAGCAGCCCAGACAGGGGGCGCTCGTCCCCTACCGTAAACACCGGGGAGCTGTTTTTT	CASSPDRGRSSPTVNTGELFF
TRBV4-1	few	TRBD2	TRBJ2-1	TGCGCCAGCAGAGATCGAGGCGGGAGAGTCTCCTACAATGAGCAGTTCTTC	CASRDRGGRVSYNEQFF
TRBV28	.	.	TRBJ2-7	TGTGCCAGCGGGGGGCTACCGGGACAGAGCTACGAGCAGTACTTC	CASGGLPGQSYEQYF
TRBV11-2	few	.	TRBJ2-7	TGTGCCAGCAGCTTAGATCTCAACACCGTTGAGCAGTACTTC	CASSLDLNTVEQYF
TRBV11-2	many	.	TRBJ2-5	TGTGCCAGCAGCTCTGACAGGCAAGAGACCCAGTACTTC	CASSSDRQETQYF
TRBV29-1	many	.	TRBJ1-1	TGCAGCGCCCGCTTGCTTGCAGGGGAAGGAACTGAAGCTTTCTTT	CSARLLAGEGTEAFF
TRBV9	few	.	TRBJ2-1	TGTGCCAGCAGCGTAGGACATAACAATGAGCAGTTCTTC	CASSVGHNNEQFF
TRBV27	.	TRBD2	TRBJ2-1	TGTGCCAGCAGGGGACTAGCTCGGCAGTTCTTC	CASRGLARQFF
TRBV20-1	.	.	TRBJ1-1	TGCAGTGCTGGGGAAGACAGGAACACTGAAGCTTTCTTT	CSAGEDRNTEAFF
TRBV7-9	.	.	TRBJ2-7	TGTGCCAGCAGCTTAACCCCTGGAGGTGGCGGTCGCCTCTCCTACGAGCAGTACTTC	CASSLTPGGGGRLSYEQYF
TRBV6-4	many	TRBD2	TRBJ2-3	TGTGCCAGCAGTGACTCCGGCGGGAGTGGCACAGATACGCAGTATTTT	CASSDSGGSGTDTQYF
TRBV4-1	few	TRBD1	TRBJ1-5	TGCGCCAGCAGCCCCGACACAGGGGAGCCCCCGCATTTT	CASSPDTGEPPHF
TRBV11-2	many	.	TRBJ2-7	TGTGCCAGCAGCTTACTTTCAGGCACAGGCGCCTACGAGCAGTACTTC	CASSLLSGTGAYEQYF
TRBV3-1	many	TRBD2	TRBJ2-2	TGTGCCAGCAGCCATCTCGGCGGGAGGGCCTGGACCGGGGAGCTGTTTTTT	CASSHLGGRAWTGELFF